These 22 T cell receptor beta chains were all obtained from the same sample, sequenced in a study of T-cell reconstitution after alpha-beta-depleted transplantation in children. Preparation of the TCRbeta library was carried out with unique molecular identifiers. In TCRdb, the PCR reads were re-called with MiXCR into one record per CDR3 protein. The sample contains about 980,000 distinct CDR3 sequences, around 30% of which appear only once. The material was PBMCs, mostly from graft donor cells, obtained 360 days after TCRalphabeta/CD19-depleted stem cell transplant. These receptors were collected from a boy in the first two years of life who had a stem cell transplant for SCID, so the T cells may come from the graft donor.

The V and J genes are TRBV12-3 or TRBV12-4 and TRBJ2-7; D is ambiguous. This CDR3 is built from 15 residues. Trimming stripped 6 bases from V and 5 bases from J, with 20 bases between. As DNA, the CDR3 is TGTGCCAGCAGCCCCATTAGGGCCGGGTCCCACGAGCAGTACTTC. This codes for CASSPIRAGSHEQYF.

The sample holds a few counts of this clonotype. V is TRBV24-1 and J is TRBJ2-3, with a weak D call TRBD1 (5 bases). This CDR3 is 16 amino acids long. V was clipped by 6 bases and J by 6 bases, with 21 bases between them. The germline CDR1 and CDR2 sequences are KGHDR and SFDVKD. CDR3 sequence reads: CATSYQGATWGDTQYF. In nucleotides, the CDR3 is TGTGCCACCAGTTACCAAGGGGCCACATGGGGCGATACGCAGTATTTT.

The rearrangement links TRBV5-1 to TRBJ2-1; tentatively, D is TRBD1 or TRBD2 (5 bases each). Per the germline V gene, CDR1 is SGHRS and CDR2 is YFSETQ. Trimming shortened V by 4 bases and J by 6 bases, and 17 bases separated the two germline ends. The CDR3 has 15 amino acids. Here the CDR3 reads CASSPGALSGNEQFF. DNA of the CDR3: TGCGCCAGCAGCCCCGGGGCTCTCTCTGGCAATGAGCAGTTCTTC.

This chain joins TRBV4-1 and TRBJ2-3, with 10 bases aligning to TRBD2. Germline CDR1 is MGHRA and CDR2 is YSYEKL. The V segment lost 0 bases and the J segment 7 bases; nucleotides outside the gene matches: 10. The CDR3 extends over 17 amino acids. The DNA for the CDR3 is TGCGCCAGCAGCCAAGATCCCAGCGGGGGGGCGTCTAATACGCAGTATTTT. This codes for CASSQDPSGGASNTQYF.

This clonotype was found once. The chain links TRBV29-1 to TRBJ2-1, with D maybe TRBD1 (6 bases). This CDR3 spans 12 amino acids. From germline, CDR1 is SQVTM and CDR2 ANQGSEA. V lost 4 bases and J lost 4, with 8 bases in between. The CDR3 is CSVGQEYNEQFF. The CDR3 coding sequence is TGCAGCGTTGGACAGGAATACAATGAGCAGTTCTTC.

CDR3 amino acids: CASSPGGSGDTEAFF. CDR3 DNA: TGTGCCAGCAGCCCGGGTGGTTCCGGGGACACTGAAGCTTTCTTT. This chain joins TRBV4-2 and TRBJ1-1; D gene uncertain. Per germline, CDR1 LGHNA and CDR2 YNFKEQ. Trimming removed 4 bases at V and 3 bases at J, with 15 bases between. There are 15 residues in the CDR3.

There are a few counts of this clonotype. This rearrangement joins TRBV5-1 to TRBJ2-4, with 8 bases matching TRBD1. The V gene's germline CDR1 is SGHRS and CDR2 YFSETQ. The CDR3 length is 15 residues. The trim removed 0 bases at V and 6 bases at J, leaving 5 bases unmatched. CDR3 in DNA: TGCGCCAGCAGCTTGGGACAGGGGATCATAAACATTCAGTACTTC. Protein product: CASSLGQGIINIQYF.

J is TRBJ2-1 and V is TRBV9; D not resolved. V was shortened by 0 bases and J by 3 bases, with 10 bases between the two germline ends. CDR1 is SGDLS and CDR2 is YYNGEE in the germline V gene. The CDR3 has 15 amino acids. CDR3 region: CASSVDVRHYNEQFF. CDR3 sequence (DNA): TGTGCCAGCAGCGTAGATGTTAGACACTACAATGAGCAGTTCTTC.

This clonotype turned up a few times. The V gene is TRBV6-5, the J gene TRBJ2-5, with 7 bases identical to TRBD2. The J segment lost 3 bases and the V segment lost 2 bases, leaving 6 bases of the junction unmatched. CDR3 size: 15 residues. The germline V gene has CDR1 MNHEY and CDR2 SVGAGI. This CDR3 reads CASSYRWGGEETQYF. Here the CDR3 DNA reads TGTGCCAGCAGTTACCGGTGGGGGGGGGAAGAGACCCAGTACTTC.

J is TRBJ1-5 and V is TRBV6-1; TRBD1 agrees at 7 bases. Losses at the gene ends were 7 bases for V and 3 bases for J; bases not matched to a gene: 6. The CDR3 runs 14 residues. CDR1 and CDR2 from the germline V gene are MNHNS and SASEGT. The CDR3 loop reads CASKRGLDNQPQHF. The CDR3 DNA sequence: TGTGCCAGCAAGAGGGGGCTAGACAATCAGCCCCAGCATTTT.

This clonotype has a handful of counts. The CDR3 reads CASSSWGANVLTF. CDR3 bases: TGTGCCAGCAGTAGTTGGGGGGCCAACGTCCTGACTTTC. The J gene is TRBJ2-6, the V gene TRBV2, with D uncertain. CDR3 length: 13 amino acids. Germline values: CDR1 SNHLY, CDR2 FYNNEI. V lost 5 bases, J lost 4 bases, and 6 bases lay in between. Drawing the rest from reference TRBV2 and TRBJ2-6, the complete variable domain is EPEVTQTPSHQVTQMGQEVILRCVPISNHLYFYWYRQILGQKVEFLVSFYNNEISEKSEIFDDQFSVERPDGSNFTLKIRSTKLEDSAMYFCASSSWGANVLTFGAGSRLTVL.

The chain carries TRBV4-3 and TRBJ2-5, with a weak D call TRBD1 (5 bases). The CDR3 contains 14 residues. V lost 4 bases to trimming and J lost 5 bases, with 14 bases between them. Germline CDR1 is LGHNA and CDR2 is YSLEER. CDR3 residues: CASSRRGHRETQYF. The CDR3 DNA follows: TGCGCCAGCAGCCGACGAGGCCACAGGGAGACCCAGTACTTC.

V usage is TRBV11-3 and J usage is TRBJ2-1; TRBD1 aligns across 8 bases. The germline V gene encodes CDR1 SGHNT and CDR2 YENEEA. The CDR3 runs to 16 residues. V trimming: 5 bases; J trimming: 8 bases; junction bases outside the gene matches: 14. The CDR3 loop reads CASSMRTGRDRDEQFF. CDR3 DNA sequence: TGTGCCAGCAGCATGAGGACAGGGAGAGATAGGGATGAGCAGTTCTTC.

This clonotype has only a few counts. The chain carries TRBV28 and TRBJ2-3, with 12 bases lining up with TRBD2. Germline V gives CDR1 MDHEN, CDR2 SYDVKM. The length of the CDR3 is 18 residues. V was pared by 4 bases and J by 2 bases, with 10 bases of the junction left unmatched. CDR3 nucleotides: TGTGCCAGCAGTTCACCCCGGACTAGCGGGGCGGTCACAGATACGCAGTATTTT. This encodes CASSSPRTSGAVTDTQYF.

In nucleotides, the CDR3 is TGCAGTGCTAGAGTCTCGGCAGACCAAGAGACCCAGTACTTC. Its translation is CSARVSADQETQYF. This chain connects TRBV20-1 to TRBJ2-5; D is unclear. Germline V lookup: CDR1 DFQATT, CDR2 SNEGSKA (reference sequence). The V end was cut by 1 base, the J end by 0 bases, with 9 bases between. This CDR3 spans 14 amino acids.

In its sample, this clonotype was seen a few times. The chain has TRBV28 and TRBJ1-1; TRBD1 is a possible D gene (5 bases). Germline V lookup: CDR1 MDHEN, CDR2 SYDVKM. Trimming took off 4 bases at V and 11 bases at J, with 11 bases between the two ends. The CDR3 sequence is 11 residues long. CDR3 loop: CASSSGTAAFF. The DNA of the CDR3 is TGTGCCAGCAGTTCCGGGACGGCGGCTTTCTTT.

This rearrangement joins TRBV20-1 to TRBJ2-3; D is uncertain. CDR3 length: 15 amino acids. V was clipped by 6 bases and J by 1 base, with 17 bases between them. CDR1 and CDR2 from the germline V gene are DFQATT and SNEGSKA (reference sequence). The CDR3 sequence: CSATGPPWGTDTQYF. CDR3 DNA: TGCAGTGCGACGGGCCCTCCATGGGGCACAGATACGCAGTATTTT.

V and J are TRBV4-1 and TRBJ1-5; no reliable D call. Trimming cost V 1 base and J 0 bases, with 7 bases left between them. The CDR3 consists of 15 residues. Germline CDR1 MGHRA, CDR2 YSYEKL. DNA for the CDR3: TGCGCCAGCAGCCAAGCAGGTTATAGCAATCAGCCCCAGCATTTT. Its protein is CASSQAGYSNQPQHF.

In nucleotides, the CDR3 is TGTGCCAGCAGCATAGGGACAGGGACAAGGGCTGAAGCTTTCTTT. Protein: CASSIGTGTRAEAFF. The V and J genes are TRBV7-9 and TRBJ1-1; TRBD1 aligns across 9 bases. V shed 5 bases and J 6 bases; nucleotides not matched to a gene: 10. CDR3 size: 15 residues. Per the germline V gene, CDR1 is SEHNR and CDR2 is FQNEAQ (reference sequence).

This chain connects TRBV12-3 or TRBV12-4 to TRBJ2-5, with 9 bases matching TRBD1. The CDR3 length is 15 residues. The trim removed 1 base at V and 7 bases at J, leaving 7 bases unmatched. The CDR3 DNA follows: TGTGCCAGCAGTTTAGTAGGACAGGGGATGGGGACCCAGTACTTC. This gives the protein CASSLVGQGMGTQYF.

In its sample, this clonotype was seen a few times. The V and J genes are TRBV20-1 and TRBJ2-5; 10 bases are a match to TRBD2. There are 14 residues in the CDR3. Germline CDR1 is DFQATT and CDR2 is SNEGSKA (reference sequence). Germline trimming cut 6 bases from V and 10 bases from J; bases unmatched to any gene: 14. CDR3 sequence reads: CSARELAGLPGQYF. The CDR3 DNA reads TGCAGTGCGAGGGAACTAGCGGGGCTCCCCGGCCAGTACTTC.

Concerning this clonotype itself: The junction differs from germline at one of its ends, possibly a read error. This rearrangement joins TRBV5-1 to TRBJ2-3; the match to TRBD2 covers 12 bases. CDR1 is SGHRS, CDR2 YFSETQ, per germline. This CDR3 comprises 14 residues. The CDR3 loop is CASSLDATSGGPDF. The CDR3 region has the DNA TGCGCCAGCAGCTTGGACGCTACTAGCGGGGGGCCGGATTTT.